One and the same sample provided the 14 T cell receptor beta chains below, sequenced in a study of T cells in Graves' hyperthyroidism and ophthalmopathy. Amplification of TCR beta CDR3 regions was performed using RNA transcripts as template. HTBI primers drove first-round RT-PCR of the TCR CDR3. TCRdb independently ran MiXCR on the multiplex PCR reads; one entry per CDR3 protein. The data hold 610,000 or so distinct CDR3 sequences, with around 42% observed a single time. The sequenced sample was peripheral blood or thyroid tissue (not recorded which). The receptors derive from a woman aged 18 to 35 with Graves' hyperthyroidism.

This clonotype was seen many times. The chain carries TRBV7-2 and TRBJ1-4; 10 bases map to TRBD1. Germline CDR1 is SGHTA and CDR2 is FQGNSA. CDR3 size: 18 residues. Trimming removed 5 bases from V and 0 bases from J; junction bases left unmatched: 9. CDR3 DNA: TGTGCCAGCAGCACTCCGGGACAGGGGTTTGCAACTAATGAAAAACTGTTTTTT. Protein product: CASSTPGQGFATNEKLFF. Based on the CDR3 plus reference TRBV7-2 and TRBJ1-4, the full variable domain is GAGVSQSPSNKVTEKGKDVELRCDPISGHTALYWYRQSLGQGLEFLIYFQGNSAPDKSGLPSDRFSAERTGGSVSTLTIQRTQQEDSAVYLCASSTPGQGFATNEKLFFGSGTQLSVL.

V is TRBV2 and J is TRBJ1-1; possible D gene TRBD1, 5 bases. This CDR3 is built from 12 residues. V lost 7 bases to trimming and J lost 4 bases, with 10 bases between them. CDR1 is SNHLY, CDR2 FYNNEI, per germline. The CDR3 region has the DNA TGTGCCAGCAAGGACGGGGGCACTGAAGCTTTCTTT. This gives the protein CASKDGGTEAFF.

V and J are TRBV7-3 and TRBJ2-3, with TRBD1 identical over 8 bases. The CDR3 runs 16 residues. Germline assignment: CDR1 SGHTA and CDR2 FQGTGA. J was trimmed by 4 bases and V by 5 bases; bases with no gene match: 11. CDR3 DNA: TGTGCCAGCAGCCCCTCGACAGGGGTGGTTTCAGATACGCAGTATTTT. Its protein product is CASSPSTGVVSDTQYF.

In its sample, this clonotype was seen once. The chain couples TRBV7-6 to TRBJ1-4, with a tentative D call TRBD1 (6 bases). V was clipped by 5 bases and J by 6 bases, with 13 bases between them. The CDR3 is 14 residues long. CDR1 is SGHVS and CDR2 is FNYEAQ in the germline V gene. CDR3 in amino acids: CASSRGDEDEKLFF. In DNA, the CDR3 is TGTGCCAGCAGCAGGGGGGACGAAGATGAAAAACTGTTTTTT.

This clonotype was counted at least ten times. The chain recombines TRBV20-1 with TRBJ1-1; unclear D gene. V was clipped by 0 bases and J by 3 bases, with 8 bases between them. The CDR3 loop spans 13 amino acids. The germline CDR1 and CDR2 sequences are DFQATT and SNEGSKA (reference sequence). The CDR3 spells CSARDEVDTEAFF. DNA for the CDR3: TGCAGTGCTAGAGATGAGGTGGACACTGAAGCTTTCTTT.

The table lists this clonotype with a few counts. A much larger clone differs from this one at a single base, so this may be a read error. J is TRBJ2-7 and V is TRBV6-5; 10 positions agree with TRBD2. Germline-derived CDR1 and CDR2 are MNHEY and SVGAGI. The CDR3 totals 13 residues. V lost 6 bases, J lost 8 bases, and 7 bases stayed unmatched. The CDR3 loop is CASRASGSYKQYF. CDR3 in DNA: TGTGCCAGCAGGGCTAGCGGGAGTTACAAGCAGTACTTC.

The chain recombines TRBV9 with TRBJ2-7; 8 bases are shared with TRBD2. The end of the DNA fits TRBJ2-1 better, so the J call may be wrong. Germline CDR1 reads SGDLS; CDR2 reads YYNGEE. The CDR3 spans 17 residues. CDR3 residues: CASSVSTSGSSYNEQFF. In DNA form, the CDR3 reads TGTGCCAGCAGCGTATCCACCAGCGGGAGCTCCTACAATGAGCAGTTCTTC.

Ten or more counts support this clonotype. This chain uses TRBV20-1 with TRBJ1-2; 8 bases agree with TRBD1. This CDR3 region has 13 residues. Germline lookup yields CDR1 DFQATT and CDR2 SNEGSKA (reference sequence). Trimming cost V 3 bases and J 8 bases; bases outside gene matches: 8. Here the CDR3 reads CSARDRAQRGYTF. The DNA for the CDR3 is TGCAGTGCTAGGGACAGGGCCCAAAGGGGCTACACCTTC.

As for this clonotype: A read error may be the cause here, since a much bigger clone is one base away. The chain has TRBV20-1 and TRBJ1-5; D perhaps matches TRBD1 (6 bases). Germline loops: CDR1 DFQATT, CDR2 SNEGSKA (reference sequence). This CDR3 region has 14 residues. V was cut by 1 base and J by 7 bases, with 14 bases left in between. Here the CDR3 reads CSARVRGRGQPQHF. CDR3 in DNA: TGCAGTGCTAGAGTAAGAGGCAGGGGACAGCCCCAGCATTTT.

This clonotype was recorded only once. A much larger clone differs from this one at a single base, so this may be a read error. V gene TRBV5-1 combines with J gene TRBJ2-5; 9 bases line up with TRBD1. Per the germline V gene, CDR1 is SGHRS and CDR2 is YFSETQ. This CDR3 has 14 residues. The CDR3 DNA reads TGCACCAGCAGCACCGGGACAGGGCAAGAGACCCAGTACTTC. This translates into CTSSTGTGQETQYF. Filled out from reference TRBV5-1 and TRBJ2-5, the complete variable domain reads KAGVTQTPRYLIKTRGQQVTLSCSPISGHRSVSWYQQTPGQGLQFLFEYFSETQRNKGNFPGRFSGRQFSNSRSEMNVSTLELGDSALYLCTSSTGTGQETQYFGPGTRLLVL.

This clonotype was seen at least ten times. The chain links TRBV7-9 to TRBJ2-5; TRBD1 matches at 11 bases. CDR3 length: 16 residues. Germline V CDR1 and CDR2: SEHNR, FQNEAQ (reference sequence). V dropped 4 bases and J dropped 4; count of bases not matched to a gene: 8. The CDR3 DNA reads TGTGCCAGCAGCTCCCCGGACAGGGGGCGTGCAGAGACCCAGTACTTC. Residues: CASSSPDRGRAETQYF.

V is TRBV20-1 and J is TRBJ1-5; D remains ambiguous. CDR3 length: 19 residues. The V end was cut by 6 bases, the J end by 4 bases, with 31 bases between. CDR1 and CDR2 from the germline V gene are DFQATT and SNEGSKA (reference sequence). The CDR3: CSAISTSPNTDIGNQPQHF. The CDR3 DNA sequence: TGCAGTGCGATTTCGACTAGCCCCAACACCGACATCGGGAATCAGCCCCAGCATTTT.

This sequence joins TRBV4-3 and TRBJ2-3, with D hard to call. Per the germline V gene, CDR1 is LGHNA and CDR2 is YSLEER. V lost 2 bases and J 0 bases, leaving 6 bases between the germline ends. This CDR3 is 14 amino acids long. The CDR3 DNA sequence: TGCGCCAGCAGCCAATTTTATAGCACAGATACGCAGTATTTT. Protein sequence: CASSQFYSTDTQYF.

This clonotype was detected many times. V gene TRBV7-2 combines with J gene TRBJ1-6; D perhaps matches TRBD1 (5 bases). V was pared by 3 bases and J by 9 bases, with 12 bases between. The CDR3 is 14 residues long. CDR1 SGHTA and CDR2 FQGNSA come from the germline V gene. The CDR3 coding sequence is TGTGCCAGCAGCTTTTCAGGGATTAGTTCACCCCTCCACTTT. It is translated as CASSFSGISSPLHF.